These 18 T cell receptor beta chains originate from one sample sequenced in a study of blood T cell repertoires in COVID-19. Profiling relied on immunoSEQ multiplex PCR, and the TCRdb table lists in-frame clones only, not all of them. The sample has 350,000 to 450,000 clones, approximately 91% seen once. The specimen sequenced was peripheral blood. These receptors originate from a middle-aged woman with COVID-19, enrolled during active disease.

The V and J genes are TRBV28 and TRBJ2-7; TRBD1 matches 7 bases. Unmatched junction bases numbered 9, after V lost 2 bases and J lost 2 bases. Germline V gene data show CDR1 as MDHEN and CDR2 as SYDVKM. This CDR3 contains 16 residues. This CDR3 reads CASSLPTGEIPYEQYF. CDR3 nucleotides: TGTGCCAGCAGTTTACCCACAGGGGAAATTCCCTACGAGCAGTACTTC.

The chain links TRBV28 to TRBJ2-6; D perhaps matches TRBD1 (5 bases). Deletions cut 4 bases from V and 4 bases from J, with 14 bases between. Germline values: CDR1 MDHEN, CDR2 SYDVKM. This CDR3 spans 16 amino acids. The CDR3 sequence: CASSSGFRIGANVLTF. CDR3 DNA: TGTGCCAGCAGTTCAGGGTTTCGTATAGGGGCCAACGTCCTGACTTTC.

In this sample, this clone turned up once. This sequence joins TRBV5-1 and TRBJ1-2; possible D gene TRBD1, 6 bases. The germline V gene encodes CDR1 SGHRS and CDR2 YFSETQ. This CDR3 region has 13 residues. V lost 4 bases and J lost 6, with 13 bases in between. The CDR3: CASSPQGIDGYTF. The CDR3 nucleotides read TGCGCCAGCAGCCCTCAGGGGATCGATGGCTACACCTTC.

The rearrangement links TRBV7-3 to TRBJ1-1, with D perhaps matching TRBD1 (5 bases). The CDR3 spans 14 residues. Germline V gene lookup returns CDR1 SGHTA and CDR2 FQGTGA. V was pared by 6 bases and J by 1 base, with 12 bases between. Here the CDR3 DNA reads TGTGCCAGCAGGGTGGGAGGGGCGAACACTGAAGCTTTCTTT. This encodes CASRVGGANTEAFF.

Here the CDR3 DNA reads TGTGCCAGCAGCTTAGCGCGGCCCATGTCAAGCGGGAGACGCTCCTACAATGAGCAGTTCTTC. As protein: CASSLARPMSSGRRSYNEQFF. The V call is TRBV7-2, the J call TRBJ2-1, with 8 positions matching TRBD2. This CDR3 region has 21 residues. Germline-derived CDR1 and CDR2 are SGHTA and FQGNSA. Germline trimming cut 0 bases from V and 0 bases from J; bases unmatched to any gene: 16.

The chain is built from TRBV6-2 or TRBV6-3 and TRBJ1-5, with a possible D match to TRBD1 (5 bases). Germline V CDR1 and CDR2: MNHEY, SVGEGT. Trimming took off 5 bases at V and 2 bases at J, with 13 bases between the two ends. CDR3 length equals 15 residues. The CDR3 DNA is TGTGCCAGCAGTATTGATGGGGCAGGCAATCAGCCCCAGCATTTT. Protein product: CASSIDGAGNQPQHF.

The V call is TRBV27, the J call TRBJ2-3; 7 nucleotides agree with TRBD1. V trimming: 5 bases; J trimming: 7 bases; junction bases outside the gene matches: 6. Germline CDR1 is MNHEY and CDR2 is SMNVEV (reference sequence). This CDR3 has 13 residues. In DNA form, the CDR3 reads TGTGCCAGCAGTCCTAGGGACAGAAATACGCAGTATTTT. This translates into CASSPRDRNTQYF.

The DNA for the CDR3 is TGTGCCATCACTTCCCCGGTAGGGGCAGACACCGGGGAGCTGTTTTTT. Translation: CAITSPVGADTGELFF. This chain joins TRBV10-3 and TRBJ2-2, with a tentative D call TRBD1 (5 bases). CDR3 length: 16 residues. Germline V CDR1 and CDR2: ENHRY, SYGVKD. The V and J ends lost 7 bases and 3 bases respectively, with 18 bases between them.

The chain recombines TRBV2 with TRBJ2-1; tentatively, D is TRBD2 (6 bases). This CDR3 has 13 amino acids. Germline CDR1 SNHLY, CDR2 FYNNEI. V was clipped by 6 bases and J by 6 bases, with 12 bases between them. CDR3 loop: CASSRDSLNEQFF. CDR3 coding DNA: TGTGCCAGCAGCCGGGACTCCCTCAATGAGCAGTTCTTC.

The chain uses TRBV15 and TRBJ1-5; D unresolved. V gave up 3 bases and J gave up 0 bases, with 3 bases separating them. In germline, CDR1 is LNHNV, CDR2 YYDKDF (reference sequence). The CDR3 sequence is 13 residues long. In DNA form, the CDR3 reads TGTGCCACCAGCAGTCATAGCAATCAGCCCCAGCATTTT. Residues: CATSSHSNQPQHF.

This clone was seen a single time. This chain joins TRBV11-2 and TRBJ1-1; D not resolved. CDR1 and CDR2 from the germline V gene are SGHAT and FQNNGV. The CDR3 has 16 residues. V lost 3 bases, J lost 0 bases, and 14 bases lay in between. The chain's CDR3 is CASSFELTSLNTEAFF. The CDR3 coding sequence is TGTGCCAGCAGCTTTGAATTGACAAGCCTGAACACTGAAGCTTTCTTT.

The gene calls are TRBV19 and TRBJ1-2; a possible D gene is TRBD1 (5 bases). Germline V CDR1 and CDR2: LNHDA, SQIVND (reference sequence). The V end lost 4 bases, the J end lost 6 bases, and 18 bases lay between the germline ends. The CDR3 totals 15 residues. The CDR3 DNA follows: TGTGCCAGTAGTAACAGGCCAGGTAACGTGAATGGCTACACCTTC. Translating it yields CASSNRPGNVNGYTF.

The chain has TRBV19 and TRBJ1-5; tentatively, D is TRBD1 (5 bases). This CDR3 region has 14 residues. Per the germline V gene, CDR1 is LNHDA and CDR2 is SQIVND (reference sequence). With 5 bases removed from V and 7 bases from J, the gap between germline ends came to 15 bases. The CDR3 region has the DNA TGTGCCAGTAGTCCCCGGGGGGGGGAACAGCCCCAGCATTTT. Translation: CASSPRGGEQPQHF.

The chain recombines TRBV28 with TRBJ1-6, with no clear D. Germline V gene sequence: CDR1 MDHEN, CDR2 SYDVKM. The CDR3 is 16 amino acids. V lost 7 bases and J lost 7, with 20 bases in between. The CDR3 loop is CASTPASVRRNSPLHF. In DNA form, the CDR3 reads TGTGCCAGCACCCCCGCGTCTGTAAGGAGAAATTCACCCCTCCACTTT.

This sequence joins TRBV4-3 and TRBJ1-2, with D unresolved. V was cut by 0 bases and J by 8 bases, with 16 bases left in between. Germline V gene lookup returns CDR1 LGHNA and CDR2 YSLEER. The CDR3 extends over 15 amino acids. The CDR3 is CASSQDYRTRRGYTF. Here the CDR3 DNA reads TGCGCCAGCAGCCAAGATTATCGAACCAGGAGGGGCTACACCTTC.

This chain links TRBV7-6 with TRBJ2-3, with 9 nucleotides matching TRBD2. Per germline, CDR1 SGHVS and CDR2 FNYEAQ. There are 18 residues in the CDR3. J gave up 1 base and V 1 base, and 9 bases lay outside the gene matches. CDR3 sequence: CASSLVVPSGVGTDTQYF. CDR3 bases: TGTGCCAGCAGCTTAGTCGTGCCTAGCGGGGTTGGCACAGATACGCAGTATTTT.

The chain employs TRBV28 and TRBJ2-3; maybe TRBD2 (6 bases). Germline loops: CDR1 MDHEN, CDR2 SYDVKM. CDR3 length: 16 residues. The ends were cut back, 7 bases at V and 0 bases at J, with 17 bases in the middle. CDR3 bases: TGTGCCAGCACCTTTTTAGGGACTGGGAGCACAGATACGCAGTATTTT. Amino acids: CASTFLGTGSTDTQYF. Based on the CDR3 plus reference TRBV28 and TRBJ2-3, the full variable domain is DVKVTQSSRYLVKRTGEKVFLECVQDMDHENMFWYRQDPGLGLRLIYFSYDVKMKEKGDIPEGYSVSREKKERFSLILESASTNQTSMYLCASTFLGTGSTDTQYFGPGTRLTVL.

V gene TRBV6-2 or TRBV6-3 combines with J gene TRBJ2-7; 15 bases are shared with TRBD2. With V trimmed by 5 bases and J by 2 bases, 10 bases remained unmatched. The CDR3 spans 18 residues. CDR1 is MNHEY and CDR2 is SVGEGT in the germline V gene. The CDR3 spells CASSRTSGGASAAYEQYF. CDR3 DNA sequence: TGTGCCAGCAGTCGGACTAGCGGGGGGGCGTCTGCAGCCTACGAGCAGTACTTC.